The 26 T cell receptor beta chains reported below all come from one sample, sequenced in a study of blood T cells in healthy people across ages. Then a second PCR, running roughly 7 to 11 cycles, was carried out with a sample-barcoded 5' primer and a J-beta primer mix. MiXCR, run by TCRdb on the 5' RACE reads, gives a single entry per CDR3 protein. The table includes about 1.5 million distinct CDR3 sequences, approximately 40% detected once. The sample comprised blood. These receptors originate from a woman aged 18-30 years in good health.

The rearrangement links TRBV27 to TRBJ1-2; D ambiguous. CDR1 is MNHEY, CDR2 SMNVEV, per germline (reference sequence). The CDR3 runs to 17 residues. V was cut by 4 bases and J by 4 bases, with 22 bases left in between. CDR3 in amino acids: CASSSLTRQPSFYGYTF. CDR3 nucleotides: TGTGCCAGCAGTTCCCTGACTCGGCAACCCTCTTTCTATGGCTACACCTTC.

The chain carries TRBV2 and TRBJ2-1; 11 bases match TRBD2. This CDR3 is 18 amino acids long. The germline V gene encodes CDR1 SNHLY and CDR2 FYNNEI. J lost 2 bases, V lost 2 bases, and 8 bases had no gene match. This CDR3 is CASSEMRLAGYPYNEQFF. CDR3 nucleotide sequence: TGTGCCAGCAGTGAAATGCGACTAGCGGGATACCCCTACAATGAGCAGTTCTTC.

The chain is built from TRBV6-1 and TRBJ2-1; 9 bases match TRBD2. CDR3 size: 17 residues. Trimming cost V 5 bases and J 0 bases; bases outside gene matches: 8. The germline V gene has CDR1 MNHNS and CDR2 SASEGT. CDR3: CASSPGLTSGSYNEQFF. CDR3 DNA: TGTGCCAGCAGTCCCGGCCTGACTAGCGGCTCCTACAATGAGCAGTTCTTC.

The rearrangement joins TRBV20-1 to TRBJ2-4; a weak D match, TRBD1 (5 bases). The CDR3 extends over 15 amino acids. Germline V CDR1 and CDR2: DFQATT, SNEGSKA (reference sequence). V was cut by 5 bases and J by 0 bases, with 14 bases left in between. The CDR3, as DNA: TGCAGTGCTTGCCGACCGGACATAGCCAAAAACATTCAGTACTTC. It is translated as CSACRPDIAKNIQYF.

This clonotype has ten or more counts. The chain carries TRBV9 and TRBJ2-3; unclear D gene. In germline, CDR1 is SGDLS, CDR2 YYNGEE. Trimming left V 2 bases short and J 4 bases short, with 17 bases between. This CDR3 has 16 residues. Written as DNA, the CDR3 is TGTGCCAGCAGCGTGCCCTCGGATCCACGGTCAGATACGCAGTATTTT. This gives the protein CASSVPSDPRSDTQYF. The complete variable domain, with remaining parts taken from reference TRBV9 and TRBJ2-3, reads DSGVTQTPKHLITATGQRVTLRCSPRSGDLSVYWYQQSLDQGLQFLIQYYNGEERAKGNILERFSAQQFPDLHSELNLSSLELGDSALYFCASSVPSDPRSDTQYFGPGTRLTVL.

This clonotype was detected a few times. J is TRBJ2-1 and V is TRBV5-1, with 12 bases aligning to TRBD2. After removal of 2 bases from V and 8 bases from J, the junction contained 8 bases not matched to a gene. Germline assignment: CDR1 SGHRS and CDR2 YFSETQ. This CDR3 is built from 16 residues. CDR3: CASSFQLAGGGHEQFF. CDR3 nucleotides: TGCGCCAGCAGCTTCCAACTAGCGGGAGGAGGTCATGAGCAGTTCTTC.

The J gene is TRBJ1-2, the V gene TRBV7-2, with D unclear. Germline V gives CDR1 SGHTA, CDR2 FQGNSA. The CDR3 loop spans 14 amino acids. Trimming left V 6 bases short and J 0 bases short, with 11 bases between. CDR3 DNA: TGTGCCAGCAGTCCGGGGAGTACTAACTATGGCTACACCTTC. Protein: CASSPGSTNYGYTF.

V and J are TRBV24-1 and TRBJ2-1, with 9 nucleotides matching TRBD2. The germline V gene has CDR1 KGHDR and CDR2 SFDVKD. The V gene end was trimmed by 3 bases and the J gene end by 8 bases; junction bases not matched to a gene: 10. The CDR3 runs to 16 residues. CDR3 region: CATSDPGAGGRDEQFF. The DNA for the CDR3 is TGTGCCACCAGTGATCCTGGAGCGGGAGGTAGGGATGAGCAGTTCTTC.

The DNA of the CDR3 is TGTGCCACCAGCACCCGGGACAGCCGCAATGAGCAGTTCTTC. It encodes CATSTRDSRNEQFF. The V and J genes are TRBV15 and TRBJ2-1; TRBD1 aligns across 7 bases. In germline, CDR1 is LNHNV, CDR2 YYDKDF (reference sequence). V gave up 4 bases and J gave up 6 bases; unmatched junction bases: 6. This CDR3 has 14 residues.

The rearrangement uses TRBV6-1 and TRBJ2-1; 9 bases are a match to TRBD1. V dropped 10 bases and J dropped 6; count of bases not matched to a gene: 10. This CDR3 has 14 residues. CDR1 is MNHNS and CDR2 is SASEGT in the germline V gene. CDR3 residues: CATGGTGFLNEQFF. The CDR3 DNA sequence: TGTGCCACCGGAGGGACAGGGTTTCTCAATGAGCAGTTCTTC.

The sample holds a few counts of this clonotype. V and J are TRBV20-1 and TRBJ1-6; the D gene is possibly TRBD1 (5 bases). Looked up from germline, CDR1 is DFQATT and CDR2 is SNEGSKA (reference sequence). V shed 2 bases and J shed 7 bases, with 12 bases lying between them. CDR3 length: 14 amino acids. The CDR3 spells CSARSGAQNSPLHF. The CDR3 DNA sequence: TGCAGTGCTAGATCCGGGGCCCAAAATTCACCCCTCCACTTT.

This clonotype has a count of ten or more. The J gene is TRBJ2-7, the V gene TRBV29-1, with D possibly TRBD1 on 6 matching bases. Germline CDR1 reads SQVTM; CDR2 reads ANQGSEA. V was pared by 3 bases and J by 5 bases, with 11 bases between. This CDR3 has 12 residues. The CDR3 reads CSVEGASDEQYF. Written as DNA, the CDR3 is TGCAGCGTTGAGGGGGCGTCTGACGAGCAGTACTTC.

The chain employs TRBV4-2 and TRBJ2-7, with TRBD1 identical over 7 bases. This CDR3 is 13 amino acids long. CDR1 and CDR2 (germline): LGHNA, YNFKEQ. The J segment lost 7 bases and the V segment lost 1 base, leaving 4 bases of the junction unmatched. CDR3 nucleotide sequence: TGTGCCAGCAGCCAAGGACAGGGCATAGAGCAGTACTTC. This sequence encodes CASSQGQGIEQYF.

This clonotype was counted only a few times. DNA of the CDR3: TGTGCCAGCAGCTCGCAGGATTCACCCCTCCACTTT. It encodes CASSSQDSPLHF. This chain connects TRBV7-9 to TRBJ1-6, with D hard to call. V lost 4 bases, J lost 8 bases, and 6 bases lay in between. Germline V gene sequence: CDR1 SEHNR, CDR2 FQNEAQ (reference sequence). The length of the CDR3 is 12 residues.

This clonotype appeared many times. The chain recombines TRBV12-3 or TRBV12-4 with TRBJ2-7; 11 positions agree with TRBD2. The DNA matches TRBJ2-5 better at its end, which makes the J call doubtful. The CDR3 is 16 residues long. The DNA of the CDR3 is TGTGCCAGCAGAGAGTCCCCAACTAGCGGGGGAGGGACCCAGTACTTC. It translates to CASRESPTSGGGTQYF.

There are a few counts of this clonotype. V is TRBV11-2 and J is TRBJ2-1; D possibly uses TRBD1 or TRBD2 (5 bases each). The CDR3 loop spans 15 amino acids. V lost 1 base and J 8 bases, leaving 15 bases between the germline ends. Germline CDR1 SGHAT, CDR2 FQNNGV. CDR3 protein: CASSLGGPPTHEQFF. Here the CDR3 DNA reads TGTGCCAGCAGCTTAGGGGGACCACCTACCCATGAGCAGTTCTTC.

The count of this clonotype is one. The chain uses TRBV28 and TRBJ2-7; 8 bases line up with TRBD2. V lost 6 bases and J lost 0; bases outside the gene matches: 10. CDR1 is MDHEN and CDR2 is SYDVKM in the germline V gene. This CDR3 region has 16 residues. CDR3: CASRGGGPFSSYEQYF. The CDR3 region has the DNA TGTGCCAGCAGGGGCGGGGGGCCATTCTCCTCCTACGAGCAGTACTTC.

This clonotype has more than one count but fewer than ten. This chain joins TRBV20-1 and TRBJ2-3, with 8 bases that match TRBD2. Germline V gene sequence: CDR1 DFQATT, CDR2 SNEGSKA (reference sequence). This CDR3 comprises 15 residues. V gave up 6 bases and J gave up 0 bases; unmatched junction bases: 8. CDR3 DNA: TGCAGTGCCCGCGCCTCTAGCGGGAGCACAGATACGCAGTATTTT. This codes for CSARASSGSTDTQYF.

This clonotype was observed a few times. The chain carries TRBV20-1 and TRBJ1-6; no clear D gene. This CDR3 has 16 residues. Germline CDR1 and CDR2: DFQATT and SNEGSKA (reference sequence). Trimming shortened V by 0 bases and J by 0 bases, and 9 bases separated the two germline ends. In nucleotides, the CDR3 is TGCAGTGCTAGAGATGGACGGATCTCCTATAATTCACCCCTCCACTTT. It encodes CSARDGRISYNSPLHF.

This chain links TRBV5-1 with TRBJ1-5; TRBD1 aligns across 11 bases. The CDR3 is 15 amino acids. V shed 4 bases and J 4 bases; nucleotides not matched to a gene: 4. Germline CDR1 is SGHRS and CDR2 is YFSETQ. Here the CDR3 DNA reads TGCGCCAGCAGCCCCGGACAGGGGGCGAATCAGCCCCAGCATTTT. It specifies CASSPGQGANQPQHF.

The chain's CDR3 is CASSRGLADSYEQYF. The CDR3 DNA reads TGTGCCAGCAGCCGCGGACTAGCGGACTCCTACGAGCAGTACTTC. V usage is TRBV7-3 and J usage is TRBJ2-7; 10 bases fit TRBD2. CDR1 is SGHTA and CDR2 is FQGTGA in the germline V gene. J was trimmed by 0 bases and V by 5 bases; bases with no gene match: 4. CDR3 size: 15 residues.

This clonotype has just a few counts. The CDR3 coding sequence is TGTGCCCTTGGCAGGAGCTCCTACGAGCAGTACTTC. Protein product: CALGRSSYEQYF. This chain uses TRBV28 with TRBJ2-7; D gene uncertain. The length of the CDR3 is 12 residues. Germline-derived CDR1 and CDR2 are MDHEN and SYDVKM. With 11 bases removed from V and 0 bases from J, the gap between germline ends came to 11 bases.

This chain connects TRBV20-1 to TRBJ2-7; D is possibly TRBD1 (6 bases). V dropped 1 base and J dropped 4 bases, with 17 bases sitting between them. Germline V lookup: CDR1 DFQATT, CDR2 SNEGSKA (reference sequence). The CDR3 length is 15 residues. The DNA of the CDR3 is TGCAGTGCTAGAGGCATAGGGGGAGTCGGGTACGAGCAGTACTTC. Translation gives CSARGIGGVGYEQYF.

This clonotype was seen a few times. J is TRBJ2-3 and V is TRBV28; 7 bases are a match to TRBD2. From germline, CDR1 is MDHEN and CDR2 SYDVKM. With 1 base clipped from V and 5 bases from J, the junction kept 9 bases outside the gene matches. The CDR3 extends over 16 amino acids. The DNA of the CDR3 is TGTGCCAGCAGTTTATACGCGGGAGATGCGGTAGATACGCAGTATTTT. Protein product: CASSLYAGDAVDTQYF.

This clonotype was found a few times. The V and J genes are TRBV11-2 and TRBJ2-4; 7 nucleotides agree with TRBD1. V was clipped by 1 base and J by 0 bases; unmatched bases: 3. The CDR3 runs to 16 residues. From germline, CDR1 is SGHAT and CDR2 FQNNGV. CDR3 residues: CASSLGQGIAKNIQYF. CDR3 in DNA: TGTGCCAGCAGCTTAGGACAGGGAATAGCCAAAAACATTCAGTACTTC.

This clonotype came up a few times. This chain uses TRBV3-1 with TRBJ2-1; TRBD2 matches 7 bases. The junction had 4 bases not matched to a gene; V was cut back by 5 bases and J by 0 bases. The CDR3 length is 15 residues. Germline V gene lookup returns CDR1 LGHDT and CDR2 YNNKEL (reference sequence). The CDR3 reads CASSKGGGSYNEQFF. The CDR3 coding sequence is TGTGCCAGCAGCAAGGGCGGGGGCTCCTACAATGAGCAGTTCTTC.